The rows below give T cell receptor beta chains drawn from one sample of a study of blood T cell repertoires in COVID-19. Profiled with immunoSEQ multiplex PCR; TCRdb holds only in-frame clones, not every one. This table holds about 210,000 clones, 83% found once. The specimen sequenced was peripheral blood. The receptors shown here come from a woman aged 45-65 years with acute or convalescent COVID-19. CDR3s include the opening cysteine and the closing phenylalanine or tryptophan. The D gene is left open where the match is weak. Size tells how often a clone was seen (once, few, many) or the class of an expanded clone, and some rows leave it out.

J | V | size | D | DNA | CDR3
TRBJ1-5 | TRBV6-4 | . | TRBD1 | TGTGCCAGCACTTTTTCGGACGAGGGGGCTAATCAGCCCCAGCATTTT | CASTFSDEGANQPQHF
TRBJ2-6 | TRBV27 | few | TRBD1 | TGTGCCAGCAGTCCAGCAGGGGGCGCTTCTGGGGCCAACGTCCTGACTTTC | CASSPAGGASGANVLTF
TRBJ2-5 | TRBV7-6 | once | TRBD1 | TGTGCTAACAGGGGACGGGAAGGTCGAGAGACCCAGTACTTC | CANRGREGRETQYF
TRBJ2-7 | TRBV7-9 | once | TRBD2 | TGTGCCAGCAGCCCCTGGGAGGGTGGAAGCTCCTACGAGCAGTACTTC | CASSPWEGGSSYEQYF
TRBJ1-2 | TRBV18 | . | TRBD1 | TGTGCCAGCTCACCGTTACAGGGGGTCGACTATGGCTACACCTTC | CASSPLQGVDYGYTF
TRBJ2-5 | TRBV7-2 | . | . | TGTGCCAGCAGCTTAGACAGATTAAAAGAGACCCAGTACTTC | CASSLDRLKETQYF
TRBJ2-7 | TRBV28 | few | TRBD2 | TGTGCCAGCAGTCCACGGACTAGCGGGAACCCCTACGAGCAGTACTTC | CASSPRTSGNPYEQYF
TRBJ1-2 | TRBV5-1 | . | TRBD1 | TGCGCCAGCAGCCCCACGGGACAGGGGGCGCGTGACGGCTACACCTTC | CASSPTGQGARDGYTF
TRBJ1-6 | TRBV3-1/TRBV3-2 | . | . | TGTGCCAGCAGCCAAGATCACGGGGGGGCGGCCTATAATTCACCCCTCCACTTT | CASSQDHGGAAYNSPLHF
TRBJ2-1 | TRBV5-6 | . | TRBD2 | TGTGCCAGCACCCCGGAGGGGACTAGCGGGAGTAGAATCGAGTTCTTC | CASTPEGTSGSRIEFF
TRBJ1-1 | TRBV5-4 | once | . | TGTGCCAGCAGCCTCGACAGAGTTGGCGCTTTCTTT | CASSLDRVGAFF
TRBJ1-2 | TRBV6-1 | . | . | TGTGCCAGCAGTGAAGCGCGGGCTAACTATGGCTACACCTTC | CASSEARANYGYTF
TRBJ2-3 | TRBV5-8 | . | TRBD2 | TGTGCCAGCAGCCCACCGACTAGCGGGAGAGGCACGCAGTATTTT | CASSPPTSGRGTQYF
TRBJ2-7 | TRBV24-1 | once | . | TGTGCCACCAGTGATCCCGGCCAGGGAGGCTTCGAGCAGTACTTC | CATSDPGQGGFEQYF
TRBJ1-1 | TRBV6-5 | once | . | TGTGCCAGCAGGACGGACAGAATGAACACTGAAGCTTTCTTT | CASRTDRMNTEAFF
TRBJ1-4 | TRBV19 | . | . | TGTGCCAGTAGGGGAATTACGGCGGGAGGGGAAAAACTGTTTTTT | CASRGITAGGEKLFF
TRBJ1-1 | TRBV19 | . | TRBD1 | TGTGCCAGTAGTCCACGACAGGGGGCGAGCACTGAAGCTTTCTTT | CASSPRQGASTEAFF